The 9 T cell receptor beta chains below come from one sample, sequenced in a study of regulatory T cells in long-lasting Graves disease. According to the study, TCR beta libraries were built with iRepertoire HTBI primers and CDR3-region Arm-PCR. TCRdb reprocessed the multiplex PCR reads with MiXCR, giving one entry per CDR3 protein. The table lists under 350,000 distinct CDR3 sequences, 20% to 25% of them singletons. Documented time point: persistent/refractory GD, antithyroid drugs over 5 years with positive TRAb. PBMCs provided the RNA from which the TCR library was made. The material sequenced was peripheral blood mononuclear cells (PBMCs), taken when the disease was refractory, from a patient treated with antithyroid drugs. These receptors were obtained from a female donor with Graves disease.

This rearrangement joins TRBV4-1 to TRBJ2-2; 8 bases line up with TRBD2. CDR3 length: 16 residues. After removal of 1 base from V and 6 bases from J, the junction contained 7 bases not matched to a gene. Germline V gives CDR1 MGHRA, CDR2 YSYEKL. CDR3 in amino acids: CASSQAREGPAGELFF. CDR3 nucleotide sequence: TGCGCCAGCAGCCAAGCTCGGGAGGGCCCCGCCGGGGAGCTGTTTTTT.

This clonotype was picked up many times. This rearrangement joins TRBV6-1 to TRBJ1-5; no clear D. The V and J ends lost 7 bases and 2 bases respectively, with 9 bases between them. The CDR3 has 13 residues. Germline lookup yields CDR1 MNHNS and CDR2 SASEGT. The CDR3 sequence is CASTIDGNQPQHF. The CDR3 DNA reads TGTGCCAGCACTATCGACGGCAATCAGCCCCAGCATTTT.

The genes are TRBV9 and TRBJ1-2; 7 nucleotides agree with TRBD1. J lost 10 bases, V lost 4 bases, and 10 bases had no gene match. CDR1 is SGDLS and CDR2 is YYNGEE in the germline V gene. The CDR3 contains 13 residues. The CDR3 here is CASSPTGERDYTF. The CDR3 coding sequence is TGTGCCAGCAGCCCCACAGGGGAGCGTGACTACACCTTC.

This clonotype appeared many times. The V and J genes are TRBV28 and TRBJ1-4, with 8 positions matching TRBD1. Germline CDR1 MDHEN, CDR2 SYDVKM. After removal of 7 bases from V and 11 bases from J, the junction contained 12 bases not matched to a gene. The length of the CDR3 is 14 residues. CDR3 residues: CASTLARTGMKLFF. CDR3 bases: TGTGCCAGCACCCTTGCCCGGACAGGGATGAAACTGTTTTTT.

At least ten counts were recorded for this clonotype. The CDR3: CASSSRTGDFNSPLHF. The CDR3 region has the DNA TGTGCCAGCAGTTCCCGGACAGGGGATTTCAATTCACCCCTCCACTTT. The chain carries TRBV6-7 and TRBJ1-6, with TRBD1 matching 9 bases. Being an ORF, TRBV6-7 has a function that is uncertain. J was trimmed by 7 bases and V by 4 bases; bases with no gene match: 8. The CDR3 runs to 16 residues.

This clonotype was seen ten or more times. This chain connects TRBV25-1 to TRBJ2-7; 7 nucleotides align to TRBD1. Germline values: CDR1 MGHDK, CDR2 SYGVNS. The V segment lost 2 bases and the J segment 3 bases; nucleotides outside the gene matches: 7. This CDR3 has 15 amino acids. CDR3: CASSETGALSYEQYF. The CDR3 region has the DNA TGTGCCAGCAGTGAAACAGGGGCGCTTAGCTACGAGCAGTACTTC.

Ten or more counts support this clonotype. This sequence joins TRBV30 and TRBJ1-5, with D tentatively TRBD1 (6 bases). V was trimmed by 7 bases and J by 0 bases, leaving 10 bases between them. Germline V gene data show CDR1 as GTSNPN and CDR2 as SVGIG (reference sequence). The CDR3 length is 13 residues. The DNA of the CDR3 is TGTGCCTTCCAGGGGAATAGCAATCAGCCCCAGCATTTT. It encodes CAFQGNSNQPQHF.

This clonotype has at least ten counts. CDR3 residues: CASSRKQGRETQYF. The CDR3 DNA is TGCGCCAGCAGCCGAAAACAGGGGCGGGAGACCCAGTACTTC. This chain uses TRBV4-1 with TRBJ2-5, with TRBD1 matching over 7 bases. Germline values: CDR1 MGHRA, CDR2 YSYEKL. V was clipped by 4 bases and J by 5 bases; unmatched bases: 7. The CDR3 loop spans 14 amino acids.

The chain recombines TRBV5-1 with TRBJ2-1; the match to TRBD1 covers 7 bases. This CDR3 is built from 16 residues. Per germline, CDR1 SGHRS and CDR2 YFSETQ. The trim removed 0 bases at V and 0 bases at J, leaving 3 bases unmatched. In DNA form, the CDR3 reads TGCGCCAGCAGCTTGGGGTGGGACAGCTCCTACAATGAGCAGTTCTTC. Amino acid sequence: CASSLGWDSSYNEQFF.